This TCR beta chain was identified in a study of T cell responses to AZD1222 COVID-19 vaccine (TCRdb year 2021). Broadly, across the study: AZD1222 recipients with second doses at about 4 weeks or about 12 weeks were pooled, because spike-specific TCR depth and breadth did not differ between schedules. TCR sequencing covered 233 trial participants: 200 to 220 given two doses of AZD1222 and around 26 given two doses of MenACWY control vaccine. Trial participants were enrolled into age subgroups of 18-55, 56-69 and 70-plus years, which contained approximately 150, 28 and 58 TCR-sequenced participants, respectively.

The CDR3 holds 17 amino acids from the cysteine to the phenylalanine. Only the CDR3 DNA is retained, 51 bases long and in frame from the first base. Taken from the germline V gene, the CDR1 and CDR2 loops are LGHNT and FRNRAP. V is cut back by 5 bases and J by 6 bases, with 16 bases in the junction unmatched. The CDR3 regions of human TCRbeta chains were analyzed by immunosequencing. The source study handled its data this way. TCRs in the repertoires were matched against a reference library of SARS-CoV-2-specific TCRs that had been generated with the MIRA antigen-specificity platform. Breadth was defined as the fraction of unique TCRs that were SARS-CoV-2-associated. Depth was defined as the fraction of total T cells that were SARS-CoV-2-associated. Using the MIRA data, each spike-specific TCR was assigned both to the spike region to which the TCR was reactive and to a CD4 or CD8 class. Log10-transformed breadth and depth values were compared by one-way ANOVA with Sidak's multiple comparisons tests. Entries here come from immuneACCESS through TCRdb and include only in-frame sequences with V and J called. Some clones fail to appear in such tables; in the studies checked, an unresolved V gene covers under half of the shortfall, and the cause of the remainder is unknown. V and J calls and clone size follow that table, whereas D and trimming were derived from the DNA. For this sample the table gives approximately 160,000 clones, of which just under 95% were detected only once. Of the sample, roughly 0.9% falls within the top ten clones.

Reading the label with the study, this specimen's time point is: baseline before first vaccination. Samples from vaccinated people were obtained from the UK trials COV001 and COV002, which included a single-blind randomized controlled phase 2/3 trial of AZD1222 (ChAdOx1 nCoV-19) in healthy adults. Trial participant PBMC samples were collected at day 0 and day 28 after the second dose for TCRbeta chain sequencing. A remark on this clone: Which antigen it targets is not known. It has no much larger one-base neighbor in the sample; base qualities were not kept.

Paper-wide results and their limitations: The 56-69-year group was small, and its depth increase did not reach significance, likely because of low power. Conclusions about previously exposed vaccinees are limited, since just a handful of AZD1222 recipients were seropositive for SARS-CoV-2 at baseline. Because no day 14 peak-response samples were available, repertoires were characterized only after the peak T cell response. Epitopes outside the regions mutated in the B.1.351 and B.1.1.7 variants were reportedly recognized by nearly half of the unique spike-specific TCRs. After two AZD1222 doses, spike-specific TCR breadth and depth were significantly higher than at day 0 and than in MenACWY recipients. Participants were mostly white British, with more females than males. The authors suggested clonal diversity may have been underestimated. The whole spike protein was spanned by vaccine-associated CD4 TCRs, and dominant responses were seen in regions 160-218 and 743-854.

The specimen was peripheral blood, collected on day 0 of AZD1222 vaccination. This receptor was identified in an adult in good health. The V and J segments used are TRBV12-5 and TRBJ2-1, with 7 bases in between that match TRBD2. The sequence in DNA is TGTGCTAGTGGTCAACCTCAGCGGGACCCACCTTTCAATGAGCAGTTCTTC. Its product reads: CASGQPQRDPPFNEQFF.